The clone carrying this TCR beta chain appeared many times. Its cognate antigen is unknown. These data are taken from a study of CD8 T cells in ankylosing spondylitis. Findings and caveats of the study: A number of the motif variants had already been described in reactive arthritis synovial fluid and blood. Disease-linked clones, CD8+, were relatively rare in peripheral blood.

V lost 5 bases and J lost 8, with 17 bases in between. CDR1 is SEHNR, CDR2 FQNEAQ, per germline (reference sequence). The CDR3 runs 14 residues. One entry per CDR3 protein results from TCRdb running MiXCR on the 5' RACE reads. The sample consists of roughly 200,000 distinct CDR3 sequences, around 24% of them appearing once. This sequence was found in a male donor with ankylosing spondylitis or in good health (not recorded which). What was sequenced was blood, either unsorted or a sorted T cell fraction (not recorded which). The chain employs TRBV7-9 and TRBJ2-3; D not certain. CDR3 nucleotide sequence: TGTGCCAGCAGCCGAGAGAGTACTATGGGTACGCAGTATTTT. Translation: CASSRESTMGTQYF.